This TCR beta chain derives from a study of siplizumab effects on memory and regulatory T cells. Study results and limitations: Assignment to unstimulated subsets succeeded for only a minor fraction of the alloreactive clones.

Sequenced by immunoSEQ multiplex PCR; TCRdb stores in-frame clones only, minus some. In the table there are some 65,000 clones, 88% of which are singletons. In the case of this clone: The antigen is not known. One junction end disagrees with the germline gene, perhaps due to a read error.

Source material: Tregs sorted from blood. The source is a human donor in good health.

The chain's CDR3 is CASSEGHPATHTQYF. CDR3 nucleotide sequence: TGTGCCAGCAGTGAAGGCCACCCCGCCACACATACGCAGTATTTT. The chain carries TRBV2 and TRBJ2-3; D uncertain. The CDR3 runs 15 residues. Germline-derived CDR1 and CDR2 are SNHLY and FYNNEI.